This TCR beta chain was obtained from a study of blood T cell repertoires in COVID-19. Clones were read by immunoSEQ multiplex PCR, and TCRdb kept only the in-frame ones, dropping some. The table lists 45,000 to 55,000 clones, 78% of them singletons. The V and J ends lost 7 bases and 8 bases, in that order; junction bases with no gene match: 7. The CDR3 is made up of 13 amino acids. CDR1 MNHEY and CDR2 SMNVEV come from the germline V gene (reference sequence). The sequence derives from a human donor with active or convalescent COVID-19. The donor label of this sample is uncertain. The rearrangement joins TRBV27 to TRBJ1-4, with TRBD1 identical over 7 bases. The sample was peripheral blood. CDR3 bases: TGTGCCAGCACTAGACAGGGTAACGAAAAACTGTTTTTT. As protein: CASTRQGNEKLFF.